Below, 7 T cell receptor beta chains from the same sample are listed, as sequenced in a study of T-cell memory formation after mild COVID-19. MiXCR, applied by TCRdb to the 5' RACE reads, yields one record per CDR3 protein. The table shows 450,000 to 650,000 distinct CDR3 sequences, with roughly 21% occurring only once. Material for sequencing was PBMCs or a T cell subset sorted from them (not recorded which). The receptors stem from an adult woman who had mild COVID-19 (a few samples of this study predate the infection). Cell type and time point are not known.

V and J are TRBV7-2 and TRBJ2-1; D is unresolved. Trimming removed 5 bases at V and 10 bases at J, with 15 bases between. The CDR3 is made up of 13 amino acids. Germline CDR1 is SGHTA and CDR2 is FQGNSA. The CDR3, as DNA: TGTGCCAGCAGCCCTCGGACCGCAAGGGAGCAGTTCTTC. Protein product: CASSPRTAREQFF.

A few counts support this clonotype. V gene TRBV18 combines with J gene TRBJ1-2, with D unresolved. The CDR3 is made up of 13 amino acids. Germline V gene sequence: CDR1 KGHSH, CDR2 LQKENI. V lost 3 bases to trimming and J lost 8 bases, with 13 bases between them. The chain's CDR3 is CASSPQREEGYTF. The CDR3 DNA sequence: TGTGCCAGCTCACCGCAGAGGGAGGAAGGCTACACCTTC.

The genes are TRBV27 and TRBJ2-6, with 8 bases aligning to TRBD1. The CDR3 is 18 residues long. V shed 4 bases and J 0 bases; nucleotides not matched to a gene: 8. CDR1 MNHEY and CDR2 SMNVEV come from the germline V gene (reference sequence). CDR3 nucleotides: TGTGCCAGCAGTTCAGACAGGGGATGGACCTCTGGGGCCAACGTCCTGACTTTC. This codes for CASSSDRGWTSGANVLTF.

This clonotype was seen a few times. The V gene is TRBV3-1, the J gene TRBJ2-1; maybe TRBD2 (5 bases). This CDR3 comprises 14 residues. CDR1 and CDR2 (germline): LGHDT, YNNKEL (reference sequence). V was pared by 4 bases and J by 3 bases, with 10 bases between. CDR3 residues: CASSRMRDYNEQFF. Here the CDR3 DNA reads TGTGCCAGCAGCCGAATGAGGGACTACAATGAGCAGTTCTTC.

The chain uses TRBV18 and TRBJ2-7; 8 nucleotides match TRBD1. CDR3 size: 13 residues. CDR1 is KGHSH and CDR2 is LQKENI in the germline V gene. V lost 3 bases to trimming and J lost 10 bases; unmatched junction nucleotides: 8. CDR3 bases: TGTGCCAGCTCACCGGACAGGGCCCTTCATCAGTACTTC. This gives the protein CASSPDRALHQYF.

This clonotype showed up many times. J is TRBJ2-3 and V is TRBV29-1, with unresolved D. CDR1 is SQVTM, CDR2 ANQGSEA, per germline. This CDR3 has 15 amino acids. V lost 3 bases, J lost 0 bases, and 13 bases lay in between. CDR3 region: CSVDRKQASTDTQYF. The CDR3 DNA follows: TGCAGCGTTGACCGAAAACAAGCAAGCACAGATACGCAGTATTTT.

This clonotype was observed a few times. CDR3 amino acids: CSVEDASGRKFSSYNEQFF. The CDR3 DNA reads as TGCAGCGTTGAAGATGCTAGCGGGAGAAAATTTAGCTCCTACAATGAGCAGTTCTTC. J is TRBJ2-1 and V is TRBV29-1, with TRBD2 matching 10 bases. The J segment lost 0 bases and the V segment lost 0 bases, leaving 11 bases of the junction unmatched. The CDR3 loop spans 19 amino acids. The V gene's germline CDR1 is SQVTM and CDR2 ANQGSEA.